What follows are 13 T cell receptor beta chains derived from one specimen sequenced in a study of OX40 agonist ivuxolimab in advanced cancers. Sequencing was performed with immunoSEQ multiplex PCR; in TCRdb, only in-frame clones are kept and a portion is missing. The sample consists of about 70,000 clones, 85% to 90% of them appearing once. Sequenced here: CD4+ or CD8+ T cells sorted from blood, sampled in a trial of the OX40 agonist ivuxolimab. The receptors were sampled from an adult with an advanced solid tumor such as melanoma, head and neck, liver or kidney cancer.

The V gene is TRBV12-5, the J gene TRBJ1-1; D gene unclear. Per germline, CDR1 LGHNT and CDR2 FRNRAP. The V gene lost 2 bases and the J gene lost 7 bases, with 14 bases spanning the gap. CDR3 size: 14 residues. CDR3 amino acids: CASGLSSVRLEAFF. Here the CDR3 DNA reads TGTGCTAGTGGTTTGTCATCAGTGAGACTTGAAGCTTTCTTT.

V is TRBV28 and J is TRBJ2-7; the D gene is possibly TRBD1 (6 bases). With 7 bases removed from V and 3 bases from J, the gap between germline ends came to 16 bases. The CDR3 is made up of 14 amino acids. Germline V CDR1 and CDR2: MDHEN, SYDVKM. As DNA, the CDR3 is TGTGCCAGCAACCCTCCCGGACAGTACTACGAGCAGTACTTC. Amino acid sequence: CASNPPGQYYEQYF.

This clone has more than one count but fewer than ten. The V gene is TRBV7-9, the J gene TRBJ2-1, with TRBD1 matching over 9 bases. The CDR3 length is 14 residues. The V gene end was trimmed by 6 bases and the J gene end by 4 bases; junction bases not matched to a gene: 4. The germline gives CDR1 SEHNR, CDR2 FQNEAQ (reference sequence). The CDR3: CASRTGGMYNEQFF. Written as DNA, the CDR3 is TGTGCCAGCAGGACAGGGGGGATGTACAATGAGCAGTTCTTC.

This rearrangement joins TRBV11-3 to TRBJ2-3; D could derive from TRBD1 or TRBD2 (6 bases each). The CDR3 spans 15 residues. Germline-derived CDR1 and CDR2 are SGHNT and YENEEA. Trimming stripped 5 bases from V and 2 bases from J, with 14 bases between. The CDR3 loop is CASSQRRGDTDTQYF. Written as DNA, the CDR3 is TGTGCCAGCAGCCAAAGGAGGGGGGACACAGATACGCAGTATTTT.

V and J are TRBV2 and TRBJ2-5, with 10 bases matching TRBD2. Per germline, CDR1 SNHLY and CDR2 FYNNEI. This CDR3 region has 13 residues. J was trimmed by 7 bases and V by 8 bases; bases with no gene match: 7. CDR3 in amino acids: CASLAGARVTQYF. DNA for the CDR3: TGTGCCAGCCTAGCGGGAGCTCGGGTGACCCAGTACTTC. Variable domain in full (rest from reference TRBV2 and TRBJ2-5): EPEVTQTPSHQVTQMGQEVILRCVPISNHLYFYWYRQILGQKVEFLVSFYNNEISEKSEIFDDQFSVERPDGSNFTLKIRSTKLEDSAMYFCASLAGARVTQYFGPGTRLLVL.

The chain joins TRBV6-5 to TRBJ2-7, with unresolved D. The CDR3 totals 13 residues. Trimming left V 10 bases short and J 3 bases short, with 16 bases between. Germline V gene lookup returns CDR1 MNHEY and CDR2 SVGAGI. The CDR3 nucleotides are TGTGCCATCGGCCGACCCCGGAGCTACGAGCAGTACTTC. As protein: CAIGRPRSYEQYF.

The V call is TRBV29-1, the J call TRBJ1-2, with a weak D call TRBD1 (5 bases). CDR3 size: 12 residues. V lost 2 bases, J lost 7 bases, and 11 bases lay in between. In germline, CDR1 is SQVTM, CDR2 ANQGSEA. In DNA, the CDR3 is TGCAGCGTTGAATTTGGGGGAGGTGGCTACACCTTC. As protein: CSVEFGGGGYTF. The whole variable domain, filled in from reference TRBV29-1 and TRBJ1-2, reads SAVISQKPSRDICQRGTSLTIQCQVDSQVTMMFWYRQQPGQSLTLIATANQGSEATYESGFVIDKFPISRPNLTFSTLTVSNMSPEDSSIYLCSVEFGGGGYTFGSGTRLTVV.

This clone has more than one count but fewer than ten. V gene TRBV7-9 combines with J gene TRBJ1-2; possibly TRBD1 for D (5 bases). The CDR3 contains 13 residues. V lost 1 base, J lost 4 bases, and 7 bases lay in between. Germline CDR1 is SEHNR and CDR2 is FQNEAQ (reference sequence). CDR3 bases: TGTGCCAGCAGCTTAGGGGGGAGCTATGGCTACACCTTC. This translates into CASSLGGSYGYTF.

The rearrangement links TRBV28 to TRBJ2-3; no reliable D call. This CDR3 has 11 amino acids. V lost 8 bases and J 15 bases, leaving 18 bases between the germline ends. CDR1 and CDR2 from the germline V gene are MDHEN and SYDVKM. The CDR3 DNA is TGTGCCAGCGCCTCCGGCGCCCCATACTATTTT. Amino acid sequence: CASASGAPYYF.

Details on this clone: The same CDR3 also results from other DNA sequences found in this sample. The J gene is TRBJ2-2, the V gene TRBV14; D remains unclear. CDR3 length equals 14 residues. Germline loops: CDR1 SGHDN, CDR2 FVKESK. Trimming cost V 0 bases and J 1 base, with 3 bases left between them. CDR3 DNA: TGTGCCAGCAGCCAAGATTTGAACACCGGGGAGCTGTTTTTT. It yields the protein CASSQDLNTGELFF.

The chain uses TRBV30 and TRBJ2-7; D is unclear. V dropped 0 bases and J dropped 0 bases, with 9 bases sitting between them. The CDR3 sequence is 14 residues long. From germline, CDR1 is GTSNPN and CDR2 SVGIG (reference sequence). The CDR3 region has the DNA TGTGCCTGGAGTGTTGGGTTGAACTCCTACGAGCAGTACTTC. Protein product: CAWSVGLNSYEQYF. The whole variable domain, filled in from reference TRBV30 and TRBJ2-7, reads SQTIHQWPATLVQPVGSPLSLECTVEGTSNPNLYWYRQAAGRGLQLLFYSVGIGQISSEVPQNLSASRPQDRQFILSSKKLLLSDSGFYLCAWSVGLNSYEQYFGPGTRLTVT.

The count of this clone is one. V gene TRBV4-2 combines with J gene TRBJ1-2; no clear D. The CDR3 is 15 amino acids. Germline V gene data show CDR1 as LGHNA and CDR2 as YNFKEQ. Trimming took 0 bases from V and 8 from J, leaving 16 bases between them. CDR3 bases: TGTGCCAGCAGCCAAGATTGGGGAATCGGGATGGGCTACACCTTC. Encoded protein: CASSQDWGIGMGYTF.

The V call is TRBV9, the J call TRBJ2-1, with D tentatively TRBD2 (6 bases). The germline CDR1 and CDR2 sequences are SGDLS and YYNGEE. The CDR3 loop spans 14 amino acids. V shed 0 bases and J shed 10 bases, with 14 bases lying between them. CDR3 DNA: TGTGCCAGCAGCGTAGGACACGGGAGCGAGGAGCAGTTCTTC. It codes for CASSVGHGSEEQFF. The full variable domain, with the rest looked up from reference TRBV9 and TRBJ2-1, is DSGVTQTPKHLITATGQRVTLRCSPRSGDLSVYWYQQSLDQGLQFLIQYYNGEERAKGNILERFSAQQFPDLHSELNLSSLELGDSALYFCASSVGHGSEEQFFGPGTRLTVL.